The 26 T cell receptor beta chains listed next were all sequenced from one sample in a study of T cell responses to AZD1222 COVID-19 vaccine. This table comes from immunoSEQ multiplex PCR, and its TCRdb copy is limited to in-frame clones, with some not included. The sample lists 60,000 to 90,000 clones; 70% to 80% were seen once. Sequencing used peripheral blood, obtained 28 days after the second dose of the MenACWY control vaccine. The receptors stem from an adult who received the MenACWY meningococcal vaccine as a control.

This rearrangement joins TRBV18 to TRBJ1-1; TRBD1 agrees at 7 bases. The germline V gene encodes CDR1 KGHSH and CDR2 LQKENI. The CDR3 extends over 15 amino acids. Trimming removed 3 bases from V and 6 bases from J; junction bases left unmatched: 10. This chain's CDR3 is CASSPSTGDGSEAFF. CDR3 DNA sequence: TGTGCCAGCTCACCGTCAACAGGGGACGGGTCTGAAGCTTTCTTT.

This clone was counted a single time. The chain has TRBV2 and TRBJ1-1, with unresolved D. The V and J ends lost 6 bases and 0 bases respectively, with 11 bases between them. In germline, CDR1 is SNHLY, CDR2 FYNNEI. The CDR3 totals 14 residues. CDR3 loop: CASRDMVMNTEAFF. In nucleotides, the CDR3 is TGTGCCAGCAGGGATATGGTTATGAACACTGAAGCTTTCTTT.

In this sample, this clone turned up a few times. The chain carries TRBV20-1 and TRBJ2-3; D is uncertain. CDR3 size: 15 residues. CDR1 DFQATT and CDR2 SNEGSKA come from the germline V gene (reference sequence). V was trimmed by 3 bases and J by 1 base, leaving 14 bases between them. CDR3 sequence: CSASVGIQGTDTQYF. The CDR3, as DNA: TGCAGTGCTAGTGTGGGGATCCAAGGCACAGATACGCAGTATTTT.

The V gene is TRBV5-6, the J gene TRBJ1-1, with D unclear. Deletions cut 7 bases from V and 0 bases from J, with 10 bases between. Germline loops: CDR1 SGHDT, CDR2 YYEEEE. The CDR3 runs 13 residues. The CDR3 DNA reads TGTGCCAGCGCCACTGGGATGAACACTGAAGCTTTCTTT. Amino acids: CASATGMNTEAFF.

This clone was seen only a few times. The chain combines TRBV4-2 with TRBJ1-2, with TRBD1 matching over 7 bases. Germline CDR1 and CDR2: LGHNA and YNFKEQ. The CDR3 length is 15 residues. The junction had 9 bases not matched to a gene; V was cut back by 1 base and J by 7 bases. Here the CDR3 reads CASSQGGRGVGGYTF. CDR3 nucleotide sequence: TGTGCCAGCAGCCAAGGGGGCAGGGGGGTCGGTGGCTACACCTTC.

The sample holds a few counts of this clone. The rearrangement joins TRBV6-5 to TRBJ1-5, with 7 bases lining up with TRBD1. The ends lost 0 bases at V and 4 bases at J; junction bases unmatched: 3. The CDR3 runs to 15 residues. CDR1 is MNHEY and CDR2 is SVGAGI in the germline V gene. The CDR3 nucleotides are TGTGCCAGCAGTTACTCGGACAGGAAAAATCAGCCCCAGCATTTT. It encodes CASSYSDRKNQPQHF.

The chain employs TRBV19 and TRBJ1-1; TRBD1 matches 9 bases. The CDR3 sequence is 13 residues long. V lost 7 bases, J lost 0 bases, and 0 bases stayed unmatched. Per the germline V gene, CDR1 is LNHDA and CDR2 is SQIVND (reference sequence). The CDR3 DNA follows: TGTGCCAGTAACAGGGGGCTGAACACTGAAGCTTTCTTT. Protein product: CASNRGLNTEAFF.

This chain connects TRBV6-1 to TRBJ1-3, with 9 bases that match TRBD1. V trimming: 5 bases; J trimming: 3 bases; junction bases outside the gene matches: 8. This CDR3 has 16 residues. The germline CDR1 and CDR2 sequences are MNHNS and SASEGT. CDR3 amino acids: CASSQGTGFYGNTIYF. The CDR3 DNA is TGTGCCAGCAGTCAAGGGACAGGGTTCTATGGAAACACCATATATTTT.

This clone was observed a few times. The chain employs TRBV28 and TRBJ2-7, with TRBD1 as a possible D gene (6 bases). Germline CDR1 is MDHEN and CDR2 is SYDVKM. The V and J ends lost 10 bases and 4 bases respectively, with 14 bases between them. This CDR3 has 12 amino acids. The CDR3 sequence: CATSDSPYEQYF. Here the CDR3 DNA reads TGTGCCACGTCGGACAGTCCTTACGAGCAGTACTTC. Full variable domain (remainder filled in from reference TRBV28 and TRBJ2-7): DVKVTQSSRYLVKRTGEKVFLECVQDMDHENMFWYRQDPGLGLRLIYFSYDVKMKEKGDIPEGYSVSREKKERFSLILESASTNQTSMYLCATSDSPYEQYFGPGTRLTVT.

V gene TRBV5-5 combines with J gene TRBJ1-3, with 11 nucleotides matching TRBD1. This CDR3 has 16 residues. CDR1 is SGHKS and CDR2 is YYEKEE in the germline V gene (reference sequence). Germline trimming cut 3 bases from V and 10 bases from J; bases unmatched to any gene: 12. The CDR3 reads CASSWGDGQGASTIYF. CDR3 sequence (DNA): TGTGCCAGCAGCTGGGGCGACGGACAGGGGGCATCGACCATATATTTT.

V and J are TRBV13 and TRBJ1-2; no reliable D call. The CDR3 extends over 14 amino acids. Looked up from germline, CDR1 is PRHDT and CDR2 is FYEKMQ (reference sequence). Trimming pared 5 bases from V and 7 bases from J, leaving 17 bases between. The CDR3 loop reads CASSLGSVPAGYTF. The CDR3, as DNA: TGTGCCAGCAGCCTGGGGTCGGTCCCGGCTGGCTACACCTTC.

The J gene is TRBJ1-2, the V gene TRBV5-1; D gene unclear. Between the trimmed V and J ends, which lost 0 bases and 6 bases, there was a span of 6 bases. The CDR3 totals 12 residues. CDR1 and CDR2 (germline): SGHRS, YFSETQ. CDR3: CASSLVGDGYTF. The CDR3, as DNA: TGCGCCAGCAGCTTGGTTGGGGATGGCTACACCTTC.

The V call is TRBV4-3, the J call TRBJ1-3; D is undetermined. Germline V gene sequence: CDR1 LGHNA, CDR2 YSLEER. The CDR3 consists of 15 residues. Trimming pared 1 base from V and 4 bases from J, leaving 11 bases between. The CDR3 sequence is CASSQAGSGGNTIYF. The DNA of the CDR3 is TGCGCCAGCAGCCAAGCCGGGTCCGGGGGAAACACCATATATTTT.

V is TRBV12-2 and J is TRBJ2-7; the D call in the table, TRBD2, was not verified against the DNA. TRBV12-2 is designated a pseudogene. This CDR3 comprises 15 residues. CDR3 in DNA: TGTGCAAGTCGCCCAGAGGGCAGAACAACCTACGAGCAGTACTTC. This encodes CASRPEGRTTYEQYF.

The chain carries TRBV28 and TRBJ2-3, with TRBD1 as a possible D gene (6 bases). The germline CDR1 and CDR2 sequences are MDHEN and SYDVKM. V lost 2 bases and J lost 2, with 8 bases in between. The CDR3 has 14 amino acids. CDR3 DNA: TGTGCCAGCAGTTTACAGGGGTCCACAGATACGCAGTATTTT. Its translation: CASSLQGSTDTQYF.

The CDR3 DNA reads TGTGCCACCAGCAGAGCCGGAGGGTCGGGTGAAAAACTGTTTTTT. It yields the protein CATSRAGGSGEKLFF. V usage is TRBV15 and J usage is TRBJ1-4; D unresolved. Trimming cost V 1 base and J 7 bases, with 13 bases left between them. There are 15 residues in the CDR3. The V gene's germline CDR1 is LNHNV and CDR2 YYDKDF (reference sequence).

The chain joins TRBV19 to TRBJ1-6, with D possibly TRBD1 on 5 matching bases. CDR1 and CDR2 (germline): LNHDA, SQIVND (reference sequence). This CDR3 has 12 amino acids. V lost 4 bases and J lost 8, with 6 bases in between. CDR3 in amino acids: CASSRGYSPLHF. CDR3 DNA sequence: TGTGCCAGTAGTAGGGGCTATTCACCCCTCCACTTT.

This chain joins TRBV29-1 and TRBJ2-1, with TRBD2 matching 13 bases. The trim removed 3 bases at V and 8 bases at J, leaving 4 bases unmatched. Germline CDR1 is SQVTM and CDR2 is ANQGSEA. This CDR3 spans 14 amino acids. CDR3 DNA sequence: TGCAGCGTTGACGGGACTAGCGGGAACTATGAGCAGTTCTTC. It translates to CSVDGTSGNYEQFF.

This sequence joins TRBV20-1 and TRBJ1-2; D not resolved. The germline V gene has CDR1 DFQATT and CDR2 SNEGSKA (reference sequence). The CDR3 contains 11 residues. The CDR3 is CRVRPCYGYTF. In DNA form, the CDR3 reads TGCAGGGTGCGGCCCTGCTATGGCTACACCTTC.

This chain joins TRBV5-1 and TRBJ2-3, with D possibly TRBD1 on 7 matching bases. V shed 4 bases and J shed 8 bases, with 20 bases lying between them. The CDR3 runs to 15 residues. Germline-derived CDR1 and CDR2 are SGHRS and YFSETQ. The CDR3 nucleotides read TGCGCCAGCAGCCTAATGACAGGGCAGGGGGGTACGCAGTATTTT. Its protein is CASSLMTGQGGTQYF.

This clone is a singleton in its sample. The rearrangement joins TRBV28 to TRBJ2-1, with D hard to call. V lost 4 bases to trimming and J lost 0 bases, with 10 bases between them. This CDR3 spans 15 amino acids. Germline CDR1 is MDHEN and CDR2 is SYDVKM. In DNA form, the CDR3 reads TGTGCCAGCAGTTCTTCTAGGAGCTCCTACAATGAGCAGTTCTTC. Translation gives CASSSSRSSYNEQFF.

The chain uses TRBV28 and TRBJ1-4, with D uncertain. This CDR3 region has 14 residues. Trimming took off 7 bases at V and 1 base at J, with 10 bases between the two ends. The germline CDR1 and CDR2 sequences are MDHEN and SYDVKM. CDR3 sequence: CASTAGVTNEKLFF. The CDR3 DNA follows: TGTGCCAGCACCGCCGGCGTAACTAATGAAAAACTGTTTTTT.

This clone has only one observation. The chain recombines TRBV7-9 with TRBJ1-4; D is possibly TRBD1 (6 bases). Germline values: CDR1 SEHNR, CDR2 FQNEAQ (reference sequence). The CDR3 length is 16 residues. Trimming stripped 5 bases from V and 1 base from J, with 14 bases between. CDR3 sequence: CASSLGTLETNEKLFF. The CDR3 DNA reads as TGTGCCAGCAGCCTCGGGACACTGGAAACTAATGAAAAACTGTTTTTT.

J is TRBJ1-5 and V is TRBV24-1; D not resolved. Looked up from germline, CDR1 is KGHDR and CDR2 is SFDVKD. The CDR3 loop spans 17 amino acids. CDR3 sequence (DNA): TGTGACCGACCCTATTTCCGGTCCATGATAAGCAATCAGCCCCAGCATTTT. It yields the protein CDRPYFRSMISNQPQHF.

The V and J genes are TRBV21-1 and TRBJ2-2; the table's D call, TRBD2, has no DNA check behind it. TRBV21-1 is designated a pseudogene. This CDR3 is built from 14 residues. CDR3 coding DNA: TGTGCCAGCGGCCCGACTAGCGGCACCGGGGAGCTGTTTTTT. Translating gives CASGPTSGTGELFF.

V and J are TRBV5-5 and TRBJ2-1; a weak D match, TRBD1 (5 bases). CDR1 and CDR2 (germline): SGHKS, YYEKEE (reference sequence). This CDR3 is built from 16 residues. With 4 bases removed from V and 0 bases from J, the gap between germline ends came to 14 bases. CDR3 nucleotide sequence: TGTGCCAGCAGCACAACAGGTTTGAGCTCCTACAATGAGCAGTTCTTC. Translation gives CASSTTGLSSYNEQFF.